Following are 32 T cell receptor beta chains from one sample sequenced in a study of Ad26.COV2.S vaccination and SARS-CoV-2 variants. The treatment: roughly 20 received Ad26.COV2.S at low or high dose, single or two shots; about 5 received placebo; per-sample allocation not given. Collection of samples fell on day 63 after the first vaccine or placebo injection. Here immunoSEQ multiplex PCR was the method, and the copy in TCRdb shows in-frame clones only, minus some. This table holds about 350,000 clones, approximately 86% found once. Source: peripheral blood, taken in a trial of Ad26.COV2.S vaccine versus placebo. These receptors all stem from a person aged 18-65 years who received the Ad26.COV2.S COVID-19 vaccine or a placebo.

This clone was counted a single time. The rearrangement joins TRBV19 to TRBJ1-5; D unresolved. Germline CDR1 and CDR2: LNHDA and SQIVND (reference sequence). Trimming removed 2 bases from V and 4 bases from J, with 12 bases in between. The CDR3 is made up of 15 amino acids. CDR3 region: CASSIWPSQNQPQHF. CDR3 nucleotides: TGTGCCAGTAGTATATGGCCTAGTCAAAATCAGCCCCAGCATTTT.

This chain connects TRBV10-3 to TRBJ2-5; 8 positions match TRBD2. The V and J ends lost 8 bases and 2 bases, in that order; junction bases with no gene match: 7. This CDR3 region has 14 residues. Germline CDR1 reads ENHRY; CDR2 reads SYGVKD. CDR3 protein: CAISSGSAQETQYF. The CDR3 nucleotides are TGTGCCATCTCCAGCGGGAGCGCTCAAGAGACCCAGTACTTC.

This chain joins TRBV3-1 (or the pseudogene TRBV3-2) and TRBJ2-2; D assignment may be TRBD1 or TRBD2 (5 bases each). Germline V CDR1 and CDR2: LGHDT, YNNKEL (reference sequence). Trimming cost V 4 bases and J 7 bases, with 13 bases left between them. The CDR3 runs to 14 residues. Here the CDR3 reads CASSLGPYNGELFF. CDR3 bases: TGTGCCAGCAGCCTGGGACCTTATAACGGGGAGCTGTTTTTT.

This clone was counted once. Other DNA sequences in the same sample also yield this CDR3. In DNA form, the CDR3 reads TGCGCCAGCAGCCAAGATAGCGGTACGGAGCAGTACTTC. Its translation is CASSQDSGTEQYF. The J gene is TRBJ2-7, the V gene TRBV4-3, with D possibly TRBD2 on 6 matching bases. Between the trimmed V and J ends, which lost 0 bases and 7 bases, there was a span of 10 bases. The CDR3 is made up of 13 amino acids. From germline, CDR1 is LGHNA and CDR2 YSLEER.

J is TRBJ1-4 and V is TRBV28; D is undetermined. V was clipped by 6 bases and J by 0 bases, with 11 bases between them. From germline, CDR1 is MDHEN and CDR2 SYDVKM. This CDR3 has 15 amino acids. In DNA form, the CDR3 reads TGTGCCAGCAGCCGTGCGGGAGCAACTAATGAAAAACTGTTTTTT. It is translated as CASSRAGATNEKLFF.

The CDR3 DNA reads TGTGCCAGCAGGCAAATCGGGACAGGCGGCTACACCTTC. Protein sequence: CASRQIGTGGYTF. The V gene is TRBV3-1 (or the pseudogene TRBV3-2), the J gene TRBJ1-2, with 8 bases that match TRBD1. V was clipped by 6 bases and J by 8 bases; unmatched bases: 8. This CDR3 is 13 amino acids long. Germline CDR1 LGHDT, CDR2 YNNKEL (reference sequence).

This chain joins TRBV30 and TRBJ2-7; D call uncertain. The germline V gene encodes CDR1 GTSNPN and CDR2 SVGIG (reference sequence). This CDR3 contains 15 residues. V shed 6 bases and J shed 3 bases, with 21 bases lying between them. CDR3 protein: CACPRFRVTVYEQYF. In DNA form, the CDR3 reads TGTGCCTGTCCCCGATTCCGGGTAACGGTCTACGAGCAGTACTTC.

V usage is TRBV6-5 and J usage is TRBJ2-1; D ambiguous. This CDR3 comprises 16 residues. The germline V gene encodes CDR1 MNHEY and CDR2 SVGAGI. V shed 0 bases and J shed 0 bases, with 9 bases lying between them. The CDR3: CASSYSMSSSYNEQFF. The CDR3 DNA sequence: TGTGCCAGCAGTTACTCGATGTCGAGCTCCTACAATGAGCAGTTCTTC.

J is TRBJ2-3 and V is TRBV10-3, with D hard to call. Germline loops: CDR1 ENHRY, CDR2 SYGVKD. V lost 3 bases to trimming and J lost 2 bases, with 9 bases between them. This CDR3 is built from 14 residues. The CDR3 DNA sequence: TGTGCCATCAGTGATGGCTACAACACAGATACGCAGTATTTT. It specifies CAISDGYNTDTQYF.

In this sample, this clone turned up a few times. The CDR3 sequence is CASRPNRGRNEQFF. The DNA for the CDR3 is TGTGCCAGCAGGCCCAATCGGGGTAGAAATGAGCAGTTCTTC. The chain links TRBV2 to TRBJ2-1; TRBD2 might be the D (5 bases). CDR1 and CDR2 from the germline V gene are SNHLY and FYNNEI. The CDR3 sequence is 14 residues long. Trimming left V 6 bases short and J 7 bases short, with 16 bases between.

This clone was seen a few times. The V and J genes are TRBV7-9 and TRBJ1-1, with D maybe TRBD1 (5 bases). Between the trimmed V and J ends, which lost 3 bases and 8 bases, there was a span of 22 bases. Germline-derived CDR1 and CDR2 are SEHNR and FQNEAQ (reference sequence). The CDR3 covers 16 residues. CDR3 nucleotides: TGTGCCAGCAGCTTCTCCTTAACCGGGACCTCAGGGGAAGCTTTCTTT. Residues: CASSFSLTGTSGEAFF.

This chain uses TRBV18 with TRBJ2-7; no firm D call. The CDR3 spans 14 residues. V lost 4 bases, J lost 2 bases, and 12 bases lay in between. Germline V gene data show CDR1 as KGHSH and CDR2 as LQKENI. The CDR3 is CASSQQVNPYEQYF. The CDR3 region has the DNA TGTGCCAGCTCACAACAAGTGAACCCCTACGAGCAGTACTTC.

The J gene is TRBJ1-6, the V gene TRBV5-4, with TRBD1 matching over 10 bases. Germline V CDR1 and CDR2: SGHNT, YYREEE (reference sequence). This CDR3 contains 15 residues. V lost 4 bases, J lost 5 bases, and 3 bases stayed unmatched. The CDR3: CASSQGTGDNSPLHF. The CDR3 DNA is TGTGCCAGCAGCCAAGGGACAGGGGATAATTCACCCCTCCACTTT.

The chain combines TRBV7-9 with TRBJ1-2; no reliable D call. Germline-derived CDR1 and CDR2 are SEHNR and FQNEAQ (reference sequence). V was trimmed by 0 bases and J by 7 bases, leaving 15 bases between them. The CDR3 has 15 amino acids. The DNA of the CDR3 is TGTGCCAGCAGCTTAGCGGGAACTGAATCGCGTGGCTACACCTTC. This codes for CASSLAGTESRGYTF.

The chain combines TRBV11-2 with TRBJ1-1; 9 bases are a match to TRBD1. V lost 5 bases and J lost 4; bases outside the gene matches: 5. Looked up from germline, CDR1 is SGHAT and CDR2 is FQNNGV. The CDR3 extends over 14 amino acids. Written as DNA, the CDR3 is TGTGCCAGCAGCAACAACAGGGGGCTCACTGAAGCTTTCTTT. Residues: CASSNNRGLTEAFF. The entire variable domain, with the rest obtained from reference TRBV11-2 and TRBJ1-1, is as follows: EAGVAQSPRYKIIEKRQSVAFWCNPISGHATLYWYQQILGQGPKLLIQFQNNGVVDDSQLPKDRFSAERLKGVDSTLKIQPAKLEDSAVYLCASSNNRGLTEAFFGQGTRLTVV.

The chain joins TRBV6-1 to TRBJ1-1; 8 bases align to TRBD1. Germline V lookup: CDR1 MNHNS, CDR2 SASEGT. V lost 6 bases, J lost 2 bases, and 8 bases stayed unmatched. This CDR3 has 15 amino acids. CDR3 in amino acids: CASSLPQGVNTEAFF. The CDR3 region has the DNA TGTGCCAGCAGCCTTCCACAGGGGGTTAACACTGAAGCTTTCTTT.

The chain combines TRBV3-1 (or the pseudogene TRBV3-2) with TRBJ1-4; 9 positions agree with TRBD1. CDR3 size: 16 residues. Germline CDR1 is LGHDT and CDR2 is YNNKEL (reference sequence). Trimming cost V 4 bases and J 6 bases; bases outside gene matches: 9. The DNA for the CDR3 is TGTGCCAGCAGCCCGAATACCGGGACAGGGTATGAAAAACTGTTTTTT. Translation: CASSPNTGTGYEKLFF.

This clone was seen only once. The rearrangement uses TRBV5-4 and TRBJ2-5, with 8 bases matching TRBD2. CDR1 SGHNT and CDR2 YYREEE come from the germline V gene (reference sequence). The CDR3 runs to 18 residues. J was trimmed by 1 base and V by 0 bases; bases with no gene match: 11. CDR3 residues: CASSLGSSAGGRQETQYF. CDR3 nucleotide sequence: TGTGCCAGCAGCTTGGGGTCCTCGGCGGGGGGCCGCCAAGAGACCCAGTACTTC.

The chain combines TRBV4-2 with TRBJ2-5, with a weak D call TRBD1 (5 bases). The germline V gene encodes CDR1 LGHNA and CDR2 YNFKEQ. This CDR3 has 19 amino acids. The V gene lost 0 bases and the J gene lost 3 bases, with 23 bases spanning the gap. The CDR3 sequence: CASSQDRGTAAGREETQYF. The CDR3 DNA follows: TGTGCCAGCAGCCAAGATAGGGGTACGGCGGCCGGGCGTGAAGAGACCCAGTACTTC.

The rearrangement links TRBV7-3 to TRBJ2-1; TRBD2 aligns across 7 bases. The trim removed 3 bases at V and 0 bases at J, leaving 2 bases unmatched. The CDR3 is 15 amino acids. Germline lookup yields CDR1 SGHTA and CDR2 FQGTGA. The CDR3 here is CASSFGGSSYNEQFF. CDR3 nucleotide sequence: TGTGCCAGCAGCTTCGGCGGGAGCTCCTACAATGAGCAGTTCTTC.

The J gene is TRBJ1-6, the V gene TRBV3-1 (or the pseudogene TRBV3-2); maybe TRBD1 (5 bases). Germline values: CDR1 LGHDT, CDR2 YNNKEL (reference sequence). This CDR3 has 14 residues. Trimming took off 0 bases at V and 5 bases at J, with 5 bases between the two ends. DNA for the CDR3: TGTGCCAGCAGCCAAGAGACAGATAATTCACCCCTCCACTTT. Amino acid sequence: CASSQETDNSPLHF.

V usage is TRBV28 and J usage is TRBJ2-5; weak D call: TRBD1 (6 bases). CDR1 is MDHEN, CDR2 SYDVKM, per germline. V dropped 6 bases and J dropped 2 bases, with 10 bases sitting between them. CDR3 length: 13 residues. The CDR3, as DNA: TGTGCCAGCAGATCGGGACATCAAGAGACCCAGTACTTC. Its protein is CASRSGHQETQYF.

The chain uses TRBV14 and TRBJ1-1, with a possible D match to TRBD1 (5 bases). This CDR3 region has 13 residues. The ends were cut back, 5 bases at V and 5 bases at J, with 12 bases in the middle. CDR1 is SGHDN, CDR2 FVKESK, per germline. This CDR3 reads CASSSGRGTEAFF. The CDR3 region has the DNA TGTGCCAGCAGCTCCGGACGGGGGACTGAAGCTTTCTTT.

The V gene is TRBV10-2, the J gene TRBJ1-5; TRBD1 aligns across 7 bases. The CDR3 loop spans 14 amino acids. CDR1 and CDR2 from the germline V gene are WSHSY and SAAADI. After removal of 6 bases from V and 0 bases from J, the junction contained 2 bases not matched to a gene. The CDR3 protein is CASSTGVSNQPQHF. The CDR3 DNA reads TGCGCCAGCAGCACAGGGGTTAGCAATCAGCCCCAGCATTTT.

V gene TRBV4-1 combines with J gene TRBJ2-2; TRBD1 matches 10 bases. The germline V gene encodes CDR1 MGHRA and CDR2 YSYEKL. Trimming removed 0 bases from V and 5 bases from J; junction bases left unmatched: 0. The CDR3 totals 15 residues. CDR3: CASSQEGQGTGELFF. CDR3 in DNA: TGCGCCAGCAGCCAAGAGGGACAGGGGACCGGGGAGCTGTTTTTT.

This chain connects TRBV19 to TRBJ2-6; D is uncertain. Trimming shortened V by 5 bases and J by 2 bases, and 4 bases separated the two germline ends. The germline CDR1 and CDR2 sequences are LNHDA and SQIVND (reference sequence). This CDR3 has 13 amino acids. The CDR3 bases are TGTGCCAGTAGTCCAACTGGGGCCAACGTCCTGACTTTC. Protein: CASSPTGANVLTF.

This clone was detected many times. As DNA, the CDR3 is TGTGCCAGTAGTATTGGTGAAGGGCTCGGGGAGCTGTTTTTT. Residues: CASSIGEGLGELFF. V and J are TRBV19 and TRBJ2-2; no firm D call. Germline assignment: CDR1 LNHDA and CDR2 SQIVND (reference sequence). The CDR3 has 14 residues. V lost 3 bases to trimming and J lost 7 bases, with 12 bases between them.

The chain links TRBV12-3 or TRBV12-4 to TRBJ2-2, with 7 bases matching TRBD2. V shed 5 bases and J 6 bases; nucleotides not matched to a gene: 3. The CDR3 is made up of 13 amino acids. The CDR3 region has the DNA TGTGCCAGCAGTAAAGGACTAGCCGGGGAGCTGTTTTTT. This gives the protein CASSKGLAGELFF.

CDR3 nucleotides: TGTGCCAGTAGCAGCACAGGGGTTGGAAATTCACCCCTCCACTTT. Translation gives CASSSTGVGNSPLHF. This chain joins TRBV19 and TRBJ1-6; 7 bases are shared with TRBD1. This CDR3 region has 15 residues. With 6 bases clipped from V and 7 bases from J, the junction kept 9 bases outside the gene matches. Germline V CDR1 and CDR2: LNHDA, SQIVND (reference sequence).

The CDR3 sequence: CATGKEVSTDTQYF. The CDR3 nucleotides are TGTGCCACCGGAAAAGAGGTCAGCACAGATACGCAGTATTTT. The rearrangement links TRBV24-1 to TRBJ2-3, with unresolved D. Germline loops: CDR1 KGHDR, CDR2 SFDVKD. The CDR3 runs 14 residues. Trimming left V 9 bases short and J 0 bases short, with 12 bases between.

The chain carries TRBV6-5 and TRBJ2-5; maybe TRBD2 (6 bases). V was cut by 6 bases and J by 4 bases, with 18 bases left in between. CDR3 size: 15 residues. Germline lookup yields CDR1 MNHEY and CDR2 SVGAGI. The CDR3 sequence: CASRGEREFRETQYF. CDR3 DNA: TGTGCCAGCAGAGGTGAACGGGAGTTCAGAGAGACCCAGTACTTC.

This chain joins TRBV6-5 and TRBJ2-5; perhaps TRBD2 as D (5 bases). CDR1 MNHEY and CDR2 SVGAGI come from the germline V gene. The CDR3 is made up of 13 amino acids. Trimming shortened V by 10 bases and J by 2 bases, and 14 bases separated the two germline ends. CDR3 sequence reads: CATRGLGQETQYF. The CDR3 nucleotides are TGTGCCACCCGGGGTTTGGGACAAGAGACCCAGTACTTC.